This entry concerns a single TCR beta chain. The study ran its PCR with 60 Vbeta and 13 Jbeta primers. The table came from immunoSEQ multiplex PCR; TCRdb's copy has only in-frame clones and leaves some out. Of 30,000 to 40,000 clones listed, 70% to 80% are singletons. This sample was included in a study of cytomegalovirus exposure and HLA in healthy donors. Study details: An earlier analysis identified 100 million to 130 million unique TCR beta sequences in about 190 million T cells.

The sequencing input was PBMCs. The TCR was taken from a woman younger than 45 in good health and CMV-seropositive.

CDR3 amino acids: CASSSFSSPSGNTIYF. The CDR3 DNA follows: TGTGCCAGCAGCTCTTTCTCCTCCCCCTCTGGAAACACCATATATTTT. The chain is built from TRBV7-6 and TRBJ1-3; D not resolved. Germline-derived CDR1 and CDR2 are SGHVS and FNYEAQ. V shed 4 bases and J shed 0 bases, with 13 bases lying between them. CDR3 length equals 16 residues.